These 29 T cell receptor beta chains share one sample of origin, sequenced in a study of T cell responses to AZD1222 COVID-19 vaccine. Profiling relied on immunoSEQ multiplex PCR, and the TCRdb table lists in-frame clones only, not all of them. This sample has around 120,000 clones, with around 92% found just once. The sample here was peripheral blood, taken on day 0 of AZD1222 vaccination. These receptors were obtained from an adult in good health.

CDR3 sequence (DNA): TGTGCCAGCAGAGGACGGTCGGGGGTCAATGAGCAGTTCTTC. Amino acid sequence: CASRGRSGVNEQFF. This sequence joins TRBV25-1 and TRBJ2-1; the D gene is possibly TRBD2 (6 bases). Trimming cost V 6 bases and J 6 bases, with 15 bases left between them. From germline, CDR1 is MGHDK and CDR2 SYGVNS. The CDR3 is 14 residues long.

The J gene is TRBJ2-1, the V gene TRBV18; 14 bases line up with TRBD2. Trimming cost V 2 bases and J 7 bases; bases outside gene matches: 7. CDR3 length equals 17 residues. The germline gives CDR1 KGHSH, CDR2 LQKENI. CDR3 sequence: CASSPMTSGRAGNEQFF. The CDR3 DNA reads TGTGCCAGCTCACCAATGACTAGCGGGAGGGCCGGGAATGAGCAGTTCTTC.

The rearrangement joins TRBV27 to TRBJ1-2, with TRBD1 matching over 7 bases. Germline assignment: CDR1 MNHEY and CDR2 SMNVEV (reference sequence). The junction had 10 bases not matched to a gene; V was cut back by 5 bases and J by 7 bases. This CDR3 is built from 14 residues. The CDR3 region has the DNA TGTGCCAGCAGTCCGCGTGACAGGGCAGGTGGCTACACCTTC. Encoded protein: CASSPRDRAGGYTF.

This clone was seen more than once but under ten times. V is TRBV6-2 or TRBV6-3 and J is TRBJ2-1; TRBD2 agrees at 9 bases. V was pared by 0 bases and J by 4 bases, with 7 bases of the junction left unmatched. Germline-derived CDR1 and CDR2 are MNHEY and SVGEGT. This CDR3 contains 17 residues. The CDR3 DNA follows: TGTGCCAGCAGTTACTCGCCGGCTAGCGGGATTTACAATGAGCAGTTCTTC. Translated, it gives CASSYSPASGIYNEQFF.

The CDR3, as DNA: TGTGCCAGCAGCTTAGCGATACGGGACAGAGGGGGCTACACCTTC. Translation gives CASSLAIRDRGGYTF. The chain uses TRBV7-9 and TRBJ1-2, with 7 bases that match TRBD1. The germline CDR1 and CDR2 sequences are SEHNR and FQNEAQ (reference sequence). After removal of 0 bases from V and 8 bases from J, the junction contained 9 bases not matched to a gene. The CDR3 is 15 amino acids.

CDR3 nucleotides: TGTGCCAGCAGCTTGGCCGCGCAGGGGGTTAATAAAGAGACCCAGTACTTC. This encodes CASSLAAQGVNKETQYF. V usage is TRBV5-4 and J usage is TRBJ2-5; 7 bases match TRBD1. J was trimmed by 3 bases and V by 0 bases; bases with no gene match: 11. Germline V lookup: CDR1 SGHNT, CDR2 YYREEE (reference sequence). The CDR3 is made up of 17 amino acids. Looking up the rest from reference TRBV5-4 and TRBJ2-5 gives the full variable domain: ETGVTQSPTHLIKTRGQQVTLRCSSQSGHNTVSWYQQALGQGPQFIFQYYREEENGRGNFPPRFSGLQFPNYSSELNVNALELDDSALYLCASSLAAQGVNKETQYFGPGTRLLVL.

For this clone: The junction and the germline gene differ at one end; a read error may be behind it. This chain links TRBV7-7 with TRBJ2-7; 15 bases line up with TRBD2. Germline values: CDR1 SSHAT, CDR2 FNYEAQ (reference sequence). This CDR3 contains 20 residues. The CDR3 loop is CASSSQWTSGREQFTKGQYF. The CDR3 coding sequence is TGTGCTAGCAGCTCCCAGTGGACTAGCGGGAGGGAACAATTTACGAAGGGGCAGTACTTC.

The V gene is TRBV18, the J gene TRBJ2-2; 8 nucleotides align to TRBD2. The germline V gene encodes CDR1 KGHSH and CDR2 LQKENI. V lost 3 bases to trimming and J lost 5 bases; unmatched junction nucleotides: 5. There are 15 residues in the CDR3. CDR3 residues: CASSPGTRRTGELFF. CDR3 bases: TGTGCCAGCTCACCCGGGACTAGACGTACCGGGGAGCTGTTTTTT.

V usage is TRBV7-3 and J usage is TRBJ2-3; TRBD2 matches 16 bases. Germline CDR1 reads SGHTA; CDR2 reads FQGTGA. The CDR3 extends over 22 amino acids. Trimming took 1 base from V and 0 from J; bases not matched to a gene: 13. CDR3 residues: CASSLMGRGLAGGRKSTDTQYF. CDR3 DNA: TGTGCCAGCAGCTTAATGGGGCGGGGACTAGCGGGAGGGCGGAAAAGCACAGATACGCAGTATTTT.

The chain combines TRBV6-5 with TRBJ1-1; D is possibly TRBD1 (6 bases). The length of the CDR3 is 15 residues. V was trimmed by 6 bases and J by 1 base, leaving 15 bases between them. Germline-derived CDR1 and CDR2 are MNHEY and SVGAGI. The CDR3 reads CASRDGGLKNTEAFF. CDR3 coding DNA: TGTGCCAGCAGAGACGGGGGGCTGAAGAACACTGAAGCTTTCTTT.

The chain combines TRBV5-1 with TRBJ2-5, with 7 bases aligning to TRBD1. V was clipped by 4 bases and J by 2 bases; unmatched bases: 5. The CDR3 runs 14 residues. Germline values: CDR1 SGHRS, CDR2 YFSETQ. Here the CDR3 DNA reads TGCGCCAGCAGCCTGACAGGGCAACAAGAGACCCAGTACTTC. Residues: CASSLTGQQETQYF.

The chain carries TRBV6-5 and TRBJ1-2; D is unresolved. Germline loops: CDR1 MNHEY, CDR2 SVGAGI. Between the trimmed V and J ends, which lost 7 bases and 2 bases, there was a span of 17 bases. The CDR3 extends over 15 amino acids. The CDR3 loop reads CASTSKGGNNYGYTF. The CDR3 nucleotides read TGTGCCAGCACGTCGAAGGGAGGCAACAACTATGGCTACACCTTC.

The chain joins TRBV11-2 to TRBJ2-2; 7 bases line up with TRBD1. The CDR3 is 16 amino acids. Per the germline V gene, CDR1 is SGHAT and CDR2 is FQNNGV. Unmatched junction bases numbered 10, after V lost 3 bases and J lost 6 bases. The CDR3 is CASSLDIQGFAGELFF. In nucleotides, the CDR3 is TGTGCCAGCAGCTTGGATATACAGGGGTTCGCCGGGGAGCTGTTTTTT. The full variable domain, its missing parts supplied by reference TRBV11-2 and TRBJ2-2, is EAGVAQSPRYKIIEKRQSVAFWCNPISGHATLYWYQQILGQGPKLLIQFQNNGVVDDSQLPKDRFSAERLKGVDSTLKIQPAKLEDSAVYLCASSLDIQGFAGELFFGEGSRLTVL.

In DNA, the CDR3 is TGTGCCAGTCCTCAGGGGAGCACTGAAGCTTTCTTT. Translation gives CASPQGSTEAFF. The chain is built from TRBV19 and TRBJ1-1; tentative D call: TRBD1 (6 bases). Germline V gene lookup returns CDR1 LNHDA and CDR2 SQIVND (reference sequence). The CDR3 runs to 12 residues. Trimming took 8 bases from V and 4 from J, leaving 11 bases between them.

The chain carries TRBV6-5 and TRBJ1-5; TRBD1 might be the D (5 bases). The CDR3 sequence is 14 residues long. The V gene lost 8 bases and the J gene lost 1 base, with 12 bases spanning the gap. Germline-derived CDR1 and CDR2 are MNHEY and SVGAGI. The CDR3 sequence is CASERAGSNQPQHF. CDR3 in DNA: TGTGCCAGCGAACGGGCAGGGAGCAATCAGCCCCAGCATTTT.

This sequence joins TRBV9 and TRBJ1-5, with TRBD1 as a possible D gene (6 bases). Germline values: CDR1 SGDLS, CDR2 YYNGEE. V was cut by 4 bases and J by 1 base, with 12 bases left in between. The CDR3 totals 15 residues. CDR3 sequence (DNA): TGTGCCAGCAGCCCCGGGGGCGTGAGCAATCAGCCCCAGCATTTT. Residues: CASSPGGVSNQPQHF.

The chain employs TRBV5-1 and TRBJ2-2; tentative D call: TRBD2 (6 bases). The CDR3 length is 14 residues. Germline loops: CDR1 SGHRS, CDR2 YFSETQ. V lost 3 bases to trimming and J lost 7 bases, with 13 bases between them. CDR3 nucleotide sequence: TGCGCCAGCAGCTCCTATCGGACTAACGGGGAGCTGTTTTTT. Encoded protein: CASSSYRTNGELFF.

V is TRBV18 and J is TRBJ1-2, with D possibly matching TRBD1 (6 bases). Deletions cut 0 bases from V and 8 bases from J, with 16 bases between. The CDR3 has 15 residues. Germline V gene data show CDR1 as KGHSH and CDR2 as LQKENI. The chain's CDR3 is CASSPPAGDALGYTF. The CDR3 coding sequence is TGTGCCAGCTCACCACCGGCAGGGGATGCTCTAGGCTACACCTTC.

The rearrangement uses TRBV2 and TRBJ1-5; a possible D gene is TRBD1 (6 bases). Germline lookup yields CDR1 SNHLY and CDR2 FYNNEI. The CDR3 totals 12 residues. The V gene lost 7 bases and the J gene lost 2 bases, with 6 bases spanning the gap. CDR3 loop: CASNRGNQPQHF. The DNA of the CDR3 is TGTGCCAGCAACAGGGGCAATCAGCCCCAGCATTTT.

The rearrangement uses TRBV5-1 and TRBJ2-5, with 10 bases fitting TRBD1. Germline V gene sequence: CDR1 SGHRS, CDR2 YFSETQ. V lost 4 bases, J lost 5 bases, and 8 bases stayed unmatched. CDR3 size: 15 residues. In nucleotides, the CDR3 is TGCGCCAGCAGCCAAATGACAGGGGGCGAGGAGACCCAGTACTTC. Its protein is CASSQMTGGEETQYF.

The DNA of the CDR3 is TGTGCCAGCAGCTCACTCCCGGGACAGGGGCTAATGAACACTGAAGCTTTCTTT. This sequence encodes CASSSLPGQGLMNTEAFF. The gene calls are TRBV7-8 and TRBJ1-1, with 10 bases that match TRBD1. CDR3 length: 18 residues. Germline values: CDR1 SGHVS, CDR2 FQNEAQ. Unmatched junction bases numbered 11, after V lost 4 bases and J lost 0 bases.

The CDR3 DNA follows: TGTGCCAGCAGCCAAGAGGCTAGCGGGAGCACAGATACGCAGTATTTT. Its protein is CASSQEASGSTDTQYF. The rearrangement joins TRBV4-2 to TRBJ2-3; the match to TRBD2 covers 8 bases. CDR3 length: 16 amino acids. Germline CDR1 is LGHNA and CDR2 is YNFKEQ. V lost 0 bases to trimming and J lost 0 bases; unmatched junction nucleotides: 2.

This clone occurred a few times. The chain recombines TRBV7-8 with TRBJ1-1; no reliable D call. V gave up 5 bases and J gave up 11 bases, with 18 bases separating them. The germline V gene encodes CDR1 SGHVS and CDR2 FQNEAQ. The CDR3 is 13 residues long. The CDR3, as DNA: TGTGCCAGCAGCAAATCCTTAGACAAGCGGGCTTTCTTT. This codes for CASSKSLDKRAFF.

This sequence joins TRBV6-5 and TRBJ2-7; D is perhaps TRBD1 or TRBD2 (5 bases each). The CDR3 loop spans 15 amino acids. CDR1 and CDR2 from the germline V gene are MNHEY and SVGAGI. Trimming took 0 bases from V and 3 from J, leaving 12 bases between them. The CDR3 protein is CASSYSPGRDYEQYF. CDR3 sequence (DNA): TGTGCCAGCAGTTACTCTCCGGGACGGGACTACGAGCAGTACTTC.

Here the CDR3 reads CSASVRDPYEQYF. In nucleotides, the CDR3 is TGCAGTGCTAGTGTGCGAGATCCCTACGAGCAGTACTTC. The rearrangement links TRBV20-1 to TRBJ2-7, with D unresolved. Germline CDR1 reads DFQATT; CDR2 reads SNEGSKA (reference sequence). The CDR3 loop spans 13 amino acids. The germline V and J ends were trimmed by 3 bases and 2 bases, with 11 bases remaining between them.

The CDR3, as DNA: TGTGCCAGCAACTCCTCGAACACCGGGGAGCTGTTTTTT. Its translation is CASNSSNTGELFF. The genes are TRBV9 and TRBJ2-2; D call uncertain. V lost 6 bases and J lost 0, with 6 bases in between. This CDR3 has 13 amino acids. Germline CDR1 and CDR2: SGDLS and YYNGEE.

The chain couples TRBV4-1 to TRBJ2-5; 13 bases align to TRBD2. CDR3 length: 14 amino acids. The V segment lost 4 bases and the J segment 5 bases; nucleotides outside the gene matches: 1. Per germline, CDR1 MGHRA and CDR2 YSYEKL. The CDR3 bases are TGCGCCAGCAGCCCGACTAGCGGGGGGGAGACCCAGTACTTC. Its translation: CASSPTSGGETQYF.

J is TRBJ1-1 and V is TRBV29-1; maybe TRBD1 (5 bases). Trimming removed 7 bases from V and 2 bases from J, with 17 bases in between. This CDR3 region has 14 residues. Per the germline V gene, CDR1 is SQVTM and CDR2 is ANQGSEA. CDR3 sequence reads: CSAKHKGRNTEAFF. DNA of the CDR3: TGCAGCGCCAAACACAAGGGACGTAACACTGAAGCTTTCTTT.

V gene TRBV10-3 combines with J gene TRBJ2-2, with TRBD1 matching over 8 bases. Germline loops: CDR1 ENHRY, CDR2 SYGVKD. V lost 9 bases, J lost 0 bases, and 3 bases stayed unmatched. The CDR3 extends over 14 amino acids. The CDR3 sequence is CAIGTGTNTGELFF. The CDR3, as DNA: TGTGCCATAGGGACAGGTACGAACACCGGGGAGCTGTTTTTT.